These T cell receptor beta chains were read from a single sample in a study of cytomegalovirus exposure and HLA in healthy donors. Profiled with immunoSEQ multiplex PCR; TCRdb holds only in-frame clones, not every one. The sample records about 190,000 clones, 75% to 85% being singletons. Sequencing was done on a sample of PBMCs. The receptors stem from a woman aged 30 to 39 in good health and CMV-seropositive. CDR3s include the opening cysteine and the closing phenylalanine or tryptophan. A D gene is named only where the DNA matches it firmly. Only some rows state a clone size, as once, few, many or a class for expanded clones.

>TRBJ1-2|TRBV7-9|TRBD1|.
CASSSEGGWGYGYTF
TGTGCCAGCAGCAGTGAAGGGGGCTGGGGCTATGGCTACACCTTC
>TRBJ1-1|TRBV5-6|.|.
CASSPVGGYTEAFF
TGTGCCAGCAGCCCCGTGGGGGGTTACACTGAAGCTTTCTTT
>TRBJ1-3|TRBV4-1|.|.
CASSQDWADSGNTIYF
TGCGCCAGCAGCCAAGATTGGGCAGACTCTGGAAACACCATATATTTT
>TRBJ1-3|TRBV15|.|.
CATSRGSRGSGNTIYF
TGTGCCACCAGCAGAGGAAGCAGGGGATCTGGAAACACCATATATTTT
>TRBJ2-2|TRBV10-3|.|.
CAISGTSDSGELFF
TGTGCCATCAGTGGTACTTCCGACAGCGGGGAGCTGTTTTTT
>TRBJ1-4|TRBV7-3|.|.
CASAGGPGEKLFF
TGTGCCAGCGCCGGGGGGCCTGGAGAGAAACTGTTTTTT
>TRBJ2-7|TRBV10-3|.|.
CAISERQQYEQYF
TGTGCCATCAGTGAAAGACAGCAGTACGAGCAGTACTTC
>TRBJ1-3|TRBV30|.|.
CAWRGKTGTGNTIYF
TGTGCCTGGAGGGGCAAAACAGGGACTGGAAACACCATATATTTT
>TRBJ1-2|TRBV10-1|.|.
CASSDGGIDGYTF
TGCGCCAGCAGTGATGGAGGGATCGATGGCTACACCTTC
>TRBJ1-5|TRBV11-3|.|.
CASSLGAINQPQHF
TGTGCCAGCAGCTTAGGAGCGATCAATCAGCCCCAGCATTTT
>TRBJ2-6|TRBV18|.|.
CASSPPRGAGANVLTF
TGTGCCAGCTCACCACCGCGGGGTGCTGGGGCCAACGTCCTGACTTTC
>TRBJ2-7|TRBV28|.|.
CASSLLRGEQYF
TGTGCCAGCAGTTTACTCCGGGGCGAGCAGTACTTC
>TRBJ1-1|TRBV28|.|.
CASRSLSTEAFF
TGTGCCAGCAGATCCCTGAGCACTGAAGCTTTCTTT
>TRBJ1-5|TRBV19|.|.
CASSITAGPNQPQHF
TGTGCCAGTAGTATCACGGCAGGGCCGAATCAGCCCCAGCATTTT
>TRBJ2-5|TRBV7-8|.|.
CASSELAQQETQYF
TGTGCCAGCAGCGAGCTAGCGCAACAAGAGACCCAGTACTTC
>TRBJ2-1|TRBV28|TRBD2|.
CASSPPSGTGVNEQFF
TGTGCCAGCAGTCCCCCTAGCGGGACCGGGGTCAATGAGCAGTTCTTC
>TRBJ1-1|TRBV5-1|TRBD1|few
CASSTVTGLAEAFF
TGCGCCAGCAGCACTGTGACAGGGCTCGCTGAAGCTTTCTTT
>TRBJ1-2|TRBV7-3|TRBD1|.
CASSYLGGAGYTF
TGTGCCAGCAGCTACTTAGGGGGCGCTGGCTACACCTTC
>TRBJ2-5|TRBV5-6|.|.
CASSRSPQETQYF
TGTGCCAGCAGCCGGTCGCCCCAAGAGACCCAGTACTTC
>TRBJ2-7|TRBV19|.|.
CASSPTHAYYEQYF
TGTGCCAGTAGTCCGACTCATGCCTACTACGAGCAGTACTTC
>TRBJ2-7|TRBV11-2|TRBD2|.
CASSSPLAGGHEQYF
TGTGCCAGCAGCTCCCCTTTAGCGGGGGGGCACGAGCAGTACTTC
>TRBJ1-6|TRBV11-2|TRBD1|.
CASSLEQGNSPLHF
TGTGCCAGCAGCTTAGAACAGGGGAATTCACCCCTCCACTTT
>TRBJ2-2|TRBV10-3|TRBD1|.
CAISGTGGAMSGELFF
TGTGCCATCAGCGGGACAGGGGGTGCCATGTCCGGGGAGCTGTTTTTT
>TRBJ2-5|TRBV7-2|TRBD2|.
CASSSSGSREETQYF
TGTGCCAGCAGCAGCAGCGGGAGTCGGGAAGAGACCCAGTACTTC
>TRBJ2-4|TRBV28|.|.
CASSPWRGRNIQYF
TGTGCCAGCAGTCCGTGGCGGGGGCGAAACATTCAGTACTTC
>TRBJ1-6|TRBV28|.|.
CASSLRVPLPSGSPLHF
TGTGCCAGCAGTTTGAGGGTCCCTTTGCCCTCTGGTTCACCCCTCCACTTT
>TRBJ2-1|TRBV19|.|.
CASSITGREQFF
TGTGCCAGTAGTATAACAGGTCGTGAGCAGTTCTTC
>TRBJ1-5|TRBV30|TRBD1|.
CAWSLRGYQPQHF
TGTGCCTGGAGCCTCAGGGGGTATCAGCCCCAGCATTTT